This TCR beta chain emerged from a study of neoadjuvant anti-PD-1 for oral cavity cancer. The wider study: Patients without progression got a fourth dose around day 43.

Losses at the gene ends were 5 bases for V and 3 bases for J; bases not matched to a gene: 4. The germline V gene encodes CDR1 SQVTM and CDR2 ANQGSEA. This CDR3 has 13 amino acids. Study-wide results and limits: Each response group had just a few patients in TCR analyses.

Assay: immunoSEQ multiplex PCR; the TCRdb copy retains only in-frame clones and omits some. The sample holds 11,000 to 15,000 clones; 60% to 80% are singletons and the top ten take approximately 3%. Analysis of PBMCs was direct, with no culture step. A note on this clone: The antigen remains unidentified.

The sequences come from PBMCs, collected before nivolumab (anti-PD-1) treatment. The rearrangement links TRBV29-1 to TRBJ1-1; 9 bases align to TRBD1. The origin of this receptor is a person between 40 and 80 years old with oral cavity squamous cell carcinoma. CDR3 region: CSVQRDRDTEAFF. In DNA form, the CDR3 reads TGCAGCGTTCAGAGGGACAGGGACACTGAAGCTTTCTTT.